This T cell receptor (beta chain) is from a study of T cell clonality in common variable immunodeficiency (dated by TCRdb to the mid-2010s). The investigation overall reported the following: Compared with healthy controls, CVID subjects showed increased TCRbeta clonality (t-test p = 0.018), a feature most characteristic of about a third of subjects. Healthy controls shared more TCRbeta clones with each other than CVID subjects shared among themselves (p < 0.0001). Correlations between repertoire features and clinical complications were limited by patient heterogeneity within the CVID cohort. According to the authors, figuring out what caused the increased clonality in CVID would require sequencing the repertoires of T cell subpopulations. Even though DNA input was equal, the average per sample came to 80,000 to 100,000 unique sequences for controls compared with roughly 30,000 for CVID samples. Reportedly, TCRbeta sequences from CVID had fewer deletions and N-nucleotide insertions, and highly modified clones with 13 or more V deletions were absent from CVID.

For sequencing, equivalent amounts of genomic DNA were input from CVID and control samples. For every sample, a 60 bp segment covering the rearranged TCRbeta CDR3 region was amplified and then sequenced. The immunoSEQ assay, a bias-corrected multiplex PCR combined with high-throughput sequencing, was used to amplify TCRbeta. From the authors' description of their analysis: Every unique nucleotide sequence was considered a clone and was annotated with V, D and J genes, copy number and frequency. Sequences were labeled productive if in frame, and non-productive if out of frame or containing stop codons. Clonality was calculated from Shannon's entropy as previously described. Mean CDR3 Kyte-Doolittle hydropathy was derived from the predicted amino acid sequences of productive clones. Hierarchical clustering of scaled V gene usage was performed with the R hclust function using Manhattan distance and complete linkage. To assess clone sharing by CDR3 amino acid sequence, 12 repertoires per group were resampled over 100 rounds. Repertoires were searched for approximately 77 published EBV-specific and 200 to 300 published CMV-specific TCRbeta sequences. After a couple of CVID samples that produced fewer than 10,000 sequences were dropped from the analysis, around 40 CVID repertoires remained. Not all clones reach the TCRdb copy of this immuneACCESS table, which keeps in-frame sequences only. Checked studies attribute under half of the gap to unresolved V genes and leave the rest unexplained. V and J calls and clone size are copied from that table; D and trimming were computed from the DNA. For this sample, just over 20,000 clones are listed, none of them singletons. 2% to 2.5% of the sample is taken by the ten largest.

CVID was diagnosed by standard criteria: serum IgG, IgA and/or IgM reduced below normal range, plus specific antibody deficiency. The CVID group comprised 40 to 45 subjects, 15 or so female and about 29 male, aged roughly 8 to 64 years with a mean age of 40. Most of the CVID patients and most of the healthy controls were of Caucasian heritage. Replacement immunoglobulin therapy had been administered to all CVID subjects for at least one year at the time of study participation. At blood collection, none of the CVID subjects was ill or on immunomodulatory or immunosuppressive medication. Heparinized peripheral whole blood samples of roughly 5 to 9 ml were obtained from each donor. TCRbeta CDR3 repertoires were sequenced from genomic DNA of adults with common variable immune deficiency (CVID) and healthy adult controls. Diluted blood was density-centrifuged over Hypaque 1077 or Ficoll-Paque to isolate peripheral blood mononuclear cells. Genomic DNA was obtained from unsorted mononuclear cells using either Qiagen column purification or a centrifugation-based method.

Its CDR3 holds 17 amino acids, cysteine through phenylalanine. The 42 bases shown cover part of the CDR3, and their frame starts at base 1. The germline V and J ends show losses of 2 bases and 6 bases respectively, and no gene match explains 14 bases of the junction. The CDR1 and CDR2 encoded by the germline V gene are MNHNS and SASEGT. This clone has a count of ten or more. This clone's antigen is unknown. The read ends 3 residues before the CDR3 terminus; that terminus is restored from the germline J gene. The specimen was peripheral blood mononuclear cells. This receptor was obtained from a human donor with common variable immunodeficiency. Recombination joined TRBV6-1 with TRBJ2-7, and TRBD2 matches 9 of the central bases. The covered CDR3 bases are TGTGCCAGCAGTGAACCCCACGAGCTAGCGGGGTGGGGCGAG. Its translation reads: CASSEPHELAGWGE. The full CDR3 sequence reads CASSEPHELAGWGEQYF.